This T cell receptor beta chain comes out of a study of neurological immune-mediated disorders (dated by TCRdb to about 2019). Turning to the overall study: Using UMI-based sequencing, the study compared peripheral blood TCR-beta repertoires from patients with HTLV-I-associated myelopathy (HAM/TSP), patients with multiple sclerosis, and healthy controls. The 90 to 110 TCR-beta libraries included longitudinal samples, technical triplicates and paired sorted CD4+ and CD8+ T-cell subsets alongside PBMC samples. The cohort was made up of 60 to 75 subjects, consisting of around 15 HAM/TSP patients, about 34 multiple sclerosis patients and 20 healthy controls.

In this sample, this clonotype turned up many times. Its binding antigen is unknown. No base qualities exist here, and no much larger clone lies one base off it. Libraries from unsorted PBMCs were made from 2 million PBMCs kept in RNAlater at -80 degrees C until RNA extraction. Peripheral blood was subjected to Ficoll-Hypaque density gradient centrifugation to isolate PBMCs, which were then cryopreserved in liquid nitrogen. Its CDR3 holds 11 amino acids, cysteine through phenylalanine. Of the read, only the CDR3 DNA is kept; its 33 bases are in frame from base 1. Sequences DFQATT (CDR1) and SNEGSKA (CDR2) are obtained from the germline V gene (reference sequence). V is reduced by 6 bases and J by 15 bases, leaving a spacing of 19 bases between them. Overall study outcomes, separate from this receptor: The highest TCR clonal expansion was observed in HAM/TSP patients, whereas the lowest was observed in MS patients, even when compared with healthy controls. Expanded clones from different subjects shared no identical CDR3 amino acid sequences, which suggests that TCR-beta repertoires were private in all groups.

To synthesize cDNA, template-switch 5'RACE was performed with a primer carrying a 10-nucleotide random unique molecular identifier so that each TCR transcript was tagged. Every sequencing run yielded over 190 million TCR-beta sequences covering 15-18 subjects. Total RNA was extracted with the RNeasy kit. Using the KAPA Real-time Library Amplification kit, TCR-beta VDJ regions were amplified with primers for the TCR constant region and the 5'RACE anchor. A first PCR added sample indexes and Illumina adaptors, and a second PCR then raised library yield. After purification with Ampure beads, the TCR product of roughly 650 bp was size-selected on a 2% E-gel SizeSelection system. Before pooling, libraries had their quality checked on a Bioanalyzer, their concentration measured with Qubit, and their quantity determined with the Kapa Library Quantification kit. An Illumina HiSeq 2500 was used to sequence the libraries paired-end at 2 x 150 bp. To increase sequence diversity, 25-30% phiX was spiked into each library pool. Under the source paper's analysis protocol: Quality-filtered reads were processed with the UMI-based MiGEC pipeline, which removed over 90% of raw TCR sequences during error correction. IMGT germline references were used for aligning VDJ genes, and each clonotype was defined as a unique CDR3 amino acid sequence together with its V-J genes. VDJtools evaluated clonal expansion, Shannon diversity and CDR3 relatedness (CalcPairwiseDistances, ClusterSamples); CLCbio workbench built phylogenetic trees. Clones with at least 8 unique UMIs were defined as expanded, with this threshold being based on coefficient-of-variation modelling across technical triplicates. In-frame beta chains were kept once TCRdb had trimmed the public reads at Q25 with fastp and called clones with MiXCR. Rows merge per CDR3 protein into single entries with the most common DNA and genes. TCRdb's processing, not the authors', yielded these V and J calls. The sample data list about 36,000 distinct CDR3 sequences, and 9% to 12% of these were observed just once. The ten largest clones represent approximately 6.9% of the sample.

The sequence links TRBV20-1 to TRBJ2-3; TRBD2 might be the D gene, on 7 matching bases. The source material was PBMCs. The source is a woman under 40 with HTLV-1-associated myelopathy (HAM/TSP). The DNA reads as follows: TGCAGTGCCCGAAGGGGGGGGGCTCTCTATTTT. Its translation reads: CSARRGGALYF.